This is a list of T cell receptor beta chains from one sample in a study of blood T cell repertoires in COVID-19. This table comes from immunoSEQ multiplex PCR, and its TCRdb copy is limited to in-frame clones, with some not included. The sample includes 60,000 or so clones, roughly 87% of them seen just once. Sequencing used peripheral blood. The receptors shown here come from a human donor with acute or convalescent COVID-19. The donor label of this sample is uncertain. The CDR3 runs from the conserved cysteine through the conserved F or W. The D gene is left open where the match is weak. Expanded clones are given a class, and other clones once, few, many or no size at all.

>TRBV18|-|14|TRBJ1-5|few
CASSPRQEGQPQHF
TGTGCCAGCTCACCACGGCAGGAGGGTCAGCCCCAGCATTTT
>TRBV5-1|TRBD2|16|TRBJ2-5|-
CASSSKASGREETQYF
TGCGCCAGCAGCTCGAAGGCTAGCGGGAGGGAAGAGACCCAGTACTTC
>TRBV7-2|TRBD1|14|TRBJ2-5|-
CASSHRGVQETQYF
TGTGCCAGCAGCCACAGGGGGGTCCAAGAGACCCAGTACTTC
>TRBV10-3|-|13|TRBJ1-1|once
CAISGQEDTEAFF
TGTGCCATCAGTGGACAGGAAGACACTGAAGCTTTCTTT
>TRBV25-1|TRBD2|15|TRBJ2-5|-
CASSEQGLVGETQYF
TGTGCCAGCAGTGAGCAGGGACTAGTGGGGGAGACCCAGTACTTC
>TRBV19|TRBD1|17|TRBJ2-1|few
CASSIDAGTGGRNEQFF
TGTGCCAGTAGTATAGACGCCGGGACAGGTGGGAGGAATGAGCAGTTCTTC
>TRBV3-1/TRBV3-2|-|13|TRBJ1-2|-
CASSPPNNYGYTF
TGTGCCAGCAGCCCCCCCAATAACTATGGCTACACCTTC
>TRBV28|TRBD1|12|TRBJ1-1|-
CASRTGPSRAFF
TGTGCCAGCCGGACAGGGCCGTCTCGGGCTTTCTTT
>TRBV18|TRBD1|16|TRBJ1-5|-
CASSLTGQGGNQPQHF
TGTGCCAGCTCACTAACGGGACAGGGCGGTAATCAGCCCCAGCATTTT
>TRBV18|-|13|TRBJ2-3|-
CASSRTSTDTQYF
TGTGCCAGCTCACGGACTAGCACAGATACGCAGTATTTT
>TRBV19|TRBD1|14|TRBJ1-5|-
CASRTGEENQPQHF
TGTGCCAGTCGGACAGGGGAGGAAAATCAGCCCCAGCATTTT
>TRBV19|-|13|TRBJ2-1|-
CATNRVVGNEQFF
TGTGCCACTAACAGGGTGGTGGGCAATGAGCAGTTCTTC
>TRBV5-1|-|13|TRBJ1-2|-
CASSLLGEVGYTF
TGCGCCAGCAGCTTGTTAGGGGAGGTTGGCTACACCTTC
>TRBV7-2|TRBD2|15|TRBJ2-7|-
CASSRQAGGAYEQYF
TGTGCCAGCAGCCGTCAAGCGGGAGGCGCCTACGAGCAGTACTTC